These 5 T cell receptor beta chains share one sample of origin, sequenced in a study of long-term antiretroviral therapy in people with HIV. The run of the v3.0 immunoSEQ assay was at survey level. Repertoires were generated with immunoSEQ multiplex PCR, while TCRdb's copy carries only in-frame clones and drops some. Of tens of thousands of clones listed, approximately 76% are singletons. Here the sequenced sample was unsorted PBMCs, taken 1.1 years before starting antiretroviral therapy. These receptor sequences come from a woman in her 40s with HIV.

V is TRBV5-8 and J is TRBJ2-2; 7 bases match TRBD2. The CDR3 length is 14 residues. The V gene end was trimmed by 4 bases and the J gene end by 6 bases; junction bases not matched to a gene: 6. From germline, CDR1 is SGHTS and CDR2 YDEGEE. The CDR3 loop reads CASSRGRASGELFF. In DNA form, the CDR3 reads TGTGCCAGCAGCCGAGGGAGGGCGTCCGGGGAGCTGTTTTTT.

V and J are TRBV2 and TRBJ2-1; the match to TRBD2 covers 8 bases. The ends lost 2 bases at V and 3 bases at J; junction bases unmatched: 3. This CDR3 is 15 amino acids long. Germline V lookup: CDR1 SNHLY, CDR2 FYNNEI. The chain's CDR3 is CASSETSGHYNEQFF. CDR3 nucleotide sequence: TGTGCCAGCAGTGAAACTAGCGGACACTACAATGAGCAGTTCTTC.

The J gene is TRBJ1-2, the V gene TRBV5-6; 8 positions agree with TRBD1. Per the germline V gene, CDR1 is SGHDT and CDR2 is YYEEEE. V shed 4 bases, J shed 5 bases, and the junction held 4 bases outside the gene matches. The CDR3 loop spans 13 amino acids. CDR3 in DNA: TGTGCCAGCAGCCCCCGGACAGGGTATGGCTACACCTTC. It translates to CASSPRTGYGYTF. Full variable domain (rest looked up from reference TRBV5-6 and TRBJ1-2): DAGVTQSPTHLIKTRGQQVTLRCSPKSGHDTVSWYQQALGQGPQFIFQYYEEEERQRGNFPDRFSGHQFPNYSSELNVNALLLGDSALYLCASSPRTGYGYTFGSGTRLTVV.

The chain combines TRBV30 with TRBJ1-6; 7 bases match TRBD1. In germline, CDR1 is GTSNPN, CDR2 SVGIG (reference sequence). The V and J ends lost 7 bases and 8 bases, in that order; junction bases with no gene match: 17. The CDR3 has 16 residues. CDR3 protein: CASSRTGRSGDSPLHF. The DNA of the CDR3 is TGTGCCTCGTCCCGGACAGGTCGAAGTGGCGATTCACCCCTCCACTTT.

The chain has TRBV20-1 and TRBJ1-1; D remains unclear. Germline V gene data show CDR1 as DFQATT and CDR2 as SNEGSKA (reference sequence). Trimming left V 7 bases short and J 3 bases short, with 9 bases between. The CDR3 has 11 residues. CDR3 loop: CSGDGDTEAFF. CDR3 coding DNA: TGCAGTGGTGATGGGGACACTGAAGCTTTCTTT.